This TCR beta chain was profiled in a study of shared clonotypes between healthy human individuals. CDR3 length: 17 amino acids. In replicate PCRs of sorted subsets, about 220 ng DNA, approximately 32,000 T cell genomes, was used. Sequenced by immunoSEQ multiplex PCR; TCRdb stores in-frame clones only, minus some. Here the sample spans over 2 million clones, about 95% being singletons. Naive CD8 cells lacked CD45RO and underwent positive selection for CCR7, leaving out terminally differentiated effector memory CD45RA+ cells. This chain joins TRBV1 and TRBJ2-4. TRBV1 is a documented pseudogene. This clonotype was obtained from a man between 18 and 29 years old in good health. The sample comprised naive CD8+ T cells sorted from blood. CDR3 residues: CTSSHHGTGFAKNIQYF. CDR3 nucleotides: TGCACCAGCAGCCACCATGGGACGGGGTTTGCCAAAAACATTCAGTACTTC.